The clone carrying this T cell receptor (beta chain) was picked up one time. The data are from a study of blood T cell repertoires in COVID-19. Study details: Some COVID-19 samples were acute and others convalescent; all came from the United States, Italy and Spain. In each case, the material was cDNA or gDNA derived from T cells, B-cell-depleted T cells, or PBMCs.

As handled by the study authors: Counts of nucleated cells, estimated from reference gene primer amplification, were obtained. Sequencing was performed with immunoSEQ multiplex PCR; in TCRdb, only in-frame clones are kept and a portion is missing. V, J and clone size derive from that table, while D and trimming were established from the DNA sequence. The data show about 82,000 clones, 85% seen once. The receptor was derived from a man older than 75 with active or convalescent COVID-19. The sample was peripheral blood.

The CDR3: CASSDGSSGERTDTQYF. The DNA for the CDR3 is TGCGCCAGCAGTGACGGGAGTAGCGGGGAGCGCACAGATACGCAGTATTTT. The chain joins TRBV10-1 to TRBJ2-3, with 8 bases fitting TRBD2. The V gene end was trimmed by 3 bases and the J gene end by 1 base; junction bases not matched to a gene: 9. This CDR3 comprises 17 residues. CDR1 and CDR2 from the germline V gene are WNHNN and SYGVQD (reference sequence).